The 3 T cell receptor beta chains below were found in one sample sequenced in a study of tumor-infiltrating lymphocytes in primary liver carcinoma. Unsorted whole blood served as the source of blood RNA, and germline DNA was extracted as well. Making TCR beta cDNA involved approximately 480 ng total RNA and a constant-region primer. Libraries of TCR beta came from three nested multiplex PCR rounds with slightly modified ARM-PCR. Each of the first two PCR rounds ran approximately 9 cycles with TRBV1-TRBV30 forward and C-beta reverse primers. TCRdb re-analysed the multiplex PCR reads in MiXCR, keeping a single row per CDR3 protein. The sample holds 250,000 to 350,000 distinct CDR3 sequences; more than 55% are singletons and the top ten take about 18%. The sample was peripheral blood. These receptors came from a woman aged 25-40 years with primary liver carcinoma and hepatitis B virus infection.

On this clonotype: Being one base from a much bigger clone, this may be a read error. The chain has TRBV12-3 or TRBV12-4 and TRBJ2-7, with TRBD1 matching over 10 bases. CDR3 length: 14 residues. The CDR3 here is CVSSYGQGVSEQYF. The CDR3 DNA sequence: TGTGTCAGCAGTTACGGACAGGGGGTTTCCGAGCAGTACTTC.

Note on this clonotype: Possible read error: a much larger clone is one base away. The chain couples TRBV12-3 or TRBV12-4 to TRBJ1-1; D call uncertain. CDR3 length: 11 residues. The V end lost 10 bases, the J end lost 8 bases, and 14 bases lay between the germline ends. The CDR3 coding sequence is TGTGCCAACAGCCCGATCGGAGAAGCTTTCTTT. Translating it yields CANSPIGEAFF.

As for this clonotype: Lacking the conserved final phenylalanine or tryptophan, this CDR3 likely reflects a read error. The chain has TRBV11-2 and TRBJ1-1; D unclear. Trimming left V 6 bases short and J 4 bases short, with 15 bases between. The CDR3 loop spans 14 amino acids. CDR1 is SGHAT, CDR2 FQNNGV, per germline. Here the CDR3 DNA reads TGTGCCAGCAGTCCTGACCGGGGAGGCACTGAAGCTTTCCTT. Translated, it gives CASSPDRGGTEAFL.